This T cell receptor (beta chain) was recorded in a study of OX40 agonist ivuxolimab in advanced cancers. General study results and limits: The 0.1-3.0 mg/kg partial responders had among the lowest clonal expansion.

The germline V gene has CDR1 LGHNA and CDR2 YSLEER. The CDR3 sequence is 15 residues long. Details on this clone: Its antigen is not known. The junction differs from germline at one of its ends, possibly a read error.

Produced via immunoSEQ multiplex PCR; TCRdb's table is partial and in-frame only. The table shows roughly 80,000 clones, with 90% to 95% occurring only once. The sample here was CD4+ or CD8+ T cells sorted from blood, taken in a trial of the OX40 agonist ivuxolimab. This TCR was sampled from an adult with an advanced solid tumor such as melanoma, head and neck, liver or kidney cancer. The rearrangement uses TRBV4-3 and TRBJ2-7, with 9 bases aligning to TRBD2. CDR3 protein: CASSQDLAGTYGQYF. CDR3 DNA: TGCGCCAGCAGCCAAGACCTAGCGGGAACCTACGGGCAGTACTTC.